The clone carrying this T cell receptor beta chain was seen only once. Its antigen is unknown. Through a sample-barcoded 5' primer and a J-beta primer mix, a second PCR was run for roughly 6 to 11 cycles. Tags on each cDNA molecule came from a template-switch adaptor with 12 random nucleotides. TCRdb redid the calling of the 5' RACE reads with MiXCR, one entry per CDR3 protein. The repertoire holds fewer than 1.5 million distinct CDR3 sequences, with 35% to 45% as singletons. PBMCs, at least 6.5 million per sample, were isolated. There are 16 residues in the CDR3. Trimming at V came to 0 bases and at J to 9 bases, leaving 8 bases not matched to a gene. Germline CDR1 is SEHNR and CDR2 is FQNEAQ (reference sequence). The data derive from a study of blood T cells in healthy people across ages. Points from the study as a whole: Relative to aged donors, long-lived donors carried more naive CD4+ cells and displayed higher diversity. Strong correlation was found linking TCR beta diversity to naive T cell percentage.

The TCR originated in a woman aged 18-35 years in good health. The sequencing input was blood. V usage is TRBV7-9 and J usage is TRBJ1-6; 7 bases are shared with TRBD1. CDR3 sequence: CASSLATGTVGSPLHF. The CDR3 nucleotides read TGTGCCAGCAGCTTAGCGACCGGGACAGTGGGTTCACCCCTCCACTTT.